This T cell receptor beta chain is drawn from a study of OX40 agonist ivuxolimab in advanced cancers. Study-wide background: Participants averaged roughly 57 years of age (range roughly 23 to 80) and were 75% to 90% male. General study results and limits: A proportion of nonresponders additionally exhibited low normalized T-cell clonal expansion. The study did not work out the antigen specificity of the expanded peripheral T cells.

The CDR3 length is 13 residues. Note on this clone: The antigen is undetermined.

Profiling relied on immunoSEQ multiplex PCR, and the TCRdb table lists in-frame clones only, not all of them. The sample includes more than 45,000 clones, about 88% of them seen just once. V gene TRBV1 combines with J gene TRBJ2-7. TRBV1 is designated a pseudogene. This clonotype originated in an adult with an advanced solid tumor such as melanoma, head and neck, liver or kidney cancer. The starting material was CD4+ or CD8+ T cells sorted from blood, obtained in a trial of the OX40 agonist ivuxolimab. DNA for the CDR3: TGCACCAGCAGCCAAGAAAGGACCTACGAGCAGTACTTC. Encoded protein: CTSSQERTYEQYF.